These 18 T cell receptor beta chains were all obtained from the same sample, sequenced in a study of T cell responses to AZD1222 COVID-19 vaccine (dated by TCRdb to 2020 to 2023). Library creation used the immunoSEQ multiplex PCR assay. Sourced from immuneACCESS, this table was stored by TCRdb with only in-frame sequences that have V and J called. A share of the clones is absent; for the studies checked, an unresolved V gene accounts for under half, and the remainder has no known explanation. This sample has 95,000 to 110,000 clones in its table, and over 75% of those were observed once. The ten biggest clones cover approximately 9% of the sample. The sample's time point label, in plain terms: baseline before first vaccination. Sample: peripheral blood, taken on day 0 of AZD1222 vaccination. The receptor source for this set is an adult in good health.

This chain joins TRBV12-3 or TRBV12-4 and TRBJ1-5; maybe TRBD1 (6 bases). Deletions cut 5 bases from V and 7 bases from J, with 12 bases between. The CDR3 sequence is 13 residues long. The DNA for the CDR3 is TGTGCCAGCAGTCCACAGGGTGGGCAGCCCCAGCATTTT. The encoded protein is CASSPQGGQPQHF.

The rearrangement joins TRBV7-2 to TRBJ2-1; D uncertain. Trimming cost V 5 bases and J 8 bases, with 13 bases left between them. The germline V gene encodes CDR1 SGHTA and CDR2 FQGNSA. The CDR3 is made up of 13 amino acids. The CDR3 reads CASSPSPNDEQFF. DNA of the CDR3: TGTGCCAGCAGCCCCTCCCCCAACGATGAGCAGTTCTTC.

The chain couples TRBV13 to TRBJ1-1, with a tentative D call TRBD1 (5 bases). CDR3 length: 15 amino acids. The V and J ends lost 5 bases and 3 bases respectively, with 16 bases between them. Germline V CDR1 and CDR2: PRHDT, FYEKMQ (reference sequence). The CDR3 here is CASSPIRRAHTEAFF. The DNA of the CDR3 is TGTGCCAGCAGCCCCATTCGCAGGGCGCACACTGAAGCTTTCTTT.

J is TRBJ2-5 and V is TRBV14, with 9 bases identical to TRBD2. CDR1 SGHDN and CDR2 FVKESK come from the germline V gene. The CDR3 totals 15 residues. V lost 2 bases, J lost 4 bases, and 5 bases stayed unmatched. For the CDR3, the DNA is TGTGCCAGCAGCCAACTAGCGGGGTTAAGAGAGACCCAGTACTTC. It translates to CASSQLAGLRETQYF.

The table lists this clone with a few counts. The gene calls are TRBV7-9 and TRBJ2-7; D remains unclear. Trimming left V 1 base short and J 2 bases short, with 12 bases between. CDR1 and CDR2 from the germline V gene are SEHNR and FQNEAQ (reference sequence). CDR3 length: 15 residues. As DNA, the CDR3 is TGTGCCAGCAGCTTAGTTCCATCGATTACCTACGAGCAGTACTTC. It is translated as CASSLVPSITYEQYF.

The V gene is TRBV28, the J gene TRBJ2-7; D may be TRBD2 (6 bases). Trimming removed 8 bases at V and 2 bases at J, with 16 bases between. Per the germline V gene, CDR1 is MDHEN and CDR2 is SYDVKM. The CDR3 is made up of 14 amino acids. The CDR3 DNA follows: TGTGCCAGCCAACAGACTAGACCCCCCTACGAGCAGTACTTC. This sequence encodes CASQQTRPPYEQYF. The full variable domain, with the rest looked up from reference TRBV28 and TRBJ2-7, is DVKVTQSSRYLVKRTGEKVFLECVQDMDHENMFWYRQDPGLGLRLIYFSYDVKMKEKGDIPEGYSVSREKKERFSLILESASTNQTSMYLCASQQTRPPYEQYFGPGTRLTVT.

CDR3 in amino acids: CASSLNSFNEQFF. The DNA of the CDR3 is TGCGCCAGCAGCTTGAACAGCTTCAATGAGCAGTTCTTC. The chain couples TRBV5-1 to TRBJ2-1, with D uncertain. V dropped 1 base and J dropped 6 bases, with 8 bases sitting between them. This CDR3 comprises 13 residues. Germline CDR1 SGHRS, CDR2 YFSETQ.

The CDR3 DNA is TGTGCCAGCAGCGCCGGGACAGTAGCAAGCTACACCTTC. Protein product: CASSAGTVASYTF. The V and J genes are TRBV7-9 and TRBJ1-2; 7 nucleotides match TRBD1. The CDR3 is made up of 13 amino acids. Trimming at V came to 5 bases and at J to 9 bases, leaving 9 bases not matched to a gene. Germline values: CDR1 SEHNR, CDR2 FQNEAQ (reference sequence).

The chain carries TRBV2 and TRBJ1-4, with 7 bases lining up with TRBD1. With V trimmed by 6 bases and J by 5 bases, 3 bases remained unmatched. The germline CDR1 and CDR2 sequences are SNHLY and FYNNEI. This CDR3 is 13 amino acids long. The CDR3: CASSGTENEKLFF. The CDR3, as DNA: TGTGCCAGCAGCGGGACAGAGAATGAAAAACTGTTTTTT. Combining the CDR3 with reference TRBV2 and TRBJ1-4 gives the whole variable domain EPEVTQTPSHQVTQMGQEVILRCVPISNHLYFYWYRQILGQKVEFLVSFYNNEISEKSEIFDDQFSVERPDGSNFTLKIRSTKLEDSAMYFCASSGTENEKLFFGSGTQLSVL.

The rearrangement uses TRBV15 and TRBJ1-6; D gene ambiguous. The CDR3 sequence is 11 residues long. V was trimmed by 0 bases and J by 9 bases, leaving 0 bases between them. CDR1 is LNHNV and CDR2 is YYDKDF in the germline V gene (reference sequence). DNA for the CDR3: TGTGCCACCAGCAGAGATTCACCCCTCCACTTT. Translated, it gives CATSRDSPLHF.

The chain combines TRBV12-3 or TRBV12-4 with TRBJ1-5, with D perhaps TRBD1 (6 bases). V lost 5 bases to trimming and J lost 9 bases, with 11 bases between them. The CDR3 extends over 12 amino acids. CDR3 nucleotide sequence: TGTGCCAGCAGTCTTCTGGACAGGCCCCAGCATTTT. Translation: CASSLLDRPQHF.

The chain recombines TRBV4-3 with TRBJ1-4; D is undetermined. Trimming left V 1 base short and J 0 bases short, with 6 bases between. The CDR3 has 15 residues. In germline, CDR1 is LGHNA, CDR2 YSLEER. The CDR3 DNA reads TGCGCCAGCAGCCAAGGCCGGGCAACTAATGAAAAACTGTTTTTT. It translates to CASSQGRATNEKLFF.

V gene TRBV18 combines with J gene TRBJ1-1; 9 bases agree with TRBD1. Germline lookup yields CDR1 KGHSH and CDR2 LQKENI. The V gene end was trimmed by 4 bases and the J gene end by 1 base; junction bases not matched to a gene: 4. This CDR3 has 15 amino acids. The DNA for the CDR3 is TGTGCCAGCTCACAACAGGGGGCGGCGAACACTGAAGCTTTCTTT. This translates into CASSQQGAANTEAFF.

The chain joins TRBV20-1 to TRBJ1-5, with D uncertain. Germline loops: CDR1 DFQATT, CDR2 SNEGSKA (reference sequence). V gave up 3 bases and J gave up 9 bases, with 15 bases separating them. CDR3 size: 13 residues. DNA of the CDR3: TGCAGTGCTAGTGGTCCCTCTCGGGGGCCCCAGCATTTT. Translated: CSASGPSRGPQHF.

The chain is built from TRBV19 and TRBJ1-2; D might be TRBD1 (5 bases). The CDR3 is made up of 14 amino acids. Germline CDR1 LNHDA, CDR2 SQIVND (reference sequence). V lost 4 bases to trimming and J lost 4 bases, with 13 bases between them. The DNA of the CDR3 is TGTGCCAGTAGTACCCCCGGGGGACCCTATGGCTACACCTTC. Its protein product is CASSTPGGPYGYTF.

The CDR3 coding sequence is TGTGCCAGCAGCTTAGAGTTCTCCACCTACGAGCAGTACTTC. It specifies CASSLEFSTYEQYF. The chain carries TRBV7-2 and TRBJ2-7; D is undetermined. This CDR3 contains 14 residues. The V and J ends lost 1 base and 2 bases respectively, with 9 bases between them. Germline CDR1 reads SGHTA; CDR2 reads FQGNSA.

The V call is TRBV11-2, the J call TRBJ1-2; tentative D call: TRBD1 (6 bases). The CDR3 runs 12 residues. CDR1 is SGHAT, CDR2 FQNNGV, per germline. With 2 bases removed from V and 7 bases from J, the gap between germline ends came to 8 bases. The CDR3, as DNA: TGTGCCAGCAGCTTATGGACAGCTGGCTACACCTTC. Its protein is CASSLWTAGYTF.

Only a few counts were recorded for this clone. This rearrangement joins TRBV25-1 to TRBJ1-3; D remains unclear. Looked up from germline, CDR1 is MGHDK and CDR2 is SYGVNS. This CDR3 has 15 amino acids. Trimming left V 3 bases short and J 0 bases short, with 9 bases between. Here the CDR3 DNA reads TGTGCCAGCAGTGAGAGGCAGAGCTCTGGAAACACCATATATTTT. This sequence encodes CASSERQSSGNTIYF.